These 11 T cell receptor beta chains share one sample of origin, sequenced in a study of CD8 T cells in ankylosing spondylitis. TCRdb used MiXCR to reprocess the 5' RACE reads, holding one entry per CDR3 protein. The data contain about 240,000 distinct CDR3 sequences, around 25% of them seen just once; the ten biggest clones take up about 0.6%. Sequencing was performed on blood, either unsorted or a sorted T cell fraction (not recorded which). The source is a male donor with ankylosing spondylitis or in good health (not recorded which).

This clonotype occurred a few times. The chain uses TRBV10-3 and TRBJ1-5, with TRBD1 identical over 9 bases. Trimming cost V 2 bases and J 7 bases; bases outside gene matches: 6. Germline V gene lookup returns CDR1 ENHRY and CDR2 SYGVKD. CDR3 length equals 15 residues. The CDR3 nucleotides read TGTGCCATCAGTGAGCAAGACAGGGGGGAACAGCCCCAGCATTTT. Protein product: CAISEQDRGEQPQHF.

In this sample, this clonotype turned up a few times. This sequence joins TRBV20-1 and TRBJ2-1, with a possible D match to TRBD1 (6 bases). V was shortened by 0 bases and J by 5 bases, with 11 bases between the two germline ends. CDR1 is DFQATT, CDR2 SNEGSKA, per germline (reference sequence). CDR3 length equals 14 residues. The CDR3 sequence: CSARDHREHNEQFF. CDR3 nucleotides: TGCAGTGCTAGAGATCACAGGGAACACAATGAGCAGTTCTTC.

This clonotype was observed at least ten times. This chain joins TRBV4-1 and TRBJ2-1; TRBD1 matches 9 bases. The CDR3 is made up of 16 amino acids. CDR1 is MGHRA, CDR2 YSYEKL, per germline. The V gene end was trimmed by 5 bases and the J gene end by 6 bases; junction bases not matched to a gene: 11. The CDR3 loop reads CASSTPGTGKGNEQFF. As DNA, the CDR3 is TGCGCCAGCAGCACACCCGGGACAGGGAAAGGCAATGAGCAGTTCTTC.

J is TRBJ2-7 and V is TRBV29-1; 9 bases agree with TRBD1. CDR3 size: 17 residues. V lost 5 bases and J lost 4; bases outside the gene matches: 18. Germline V gene lookup returns CDR1 SQVTM and CDR2 ANQGSEA. CDR3 amino acids: CSVIPPPDRGGSYEQYF. CDR3 coding DNA: TGCAGCGTTATCCCCCCGCCGGACAGGGGCGGTTCTTACGAGCAGTACTTC.

V usage is TRBV20-1 and J usage is TRBJ2-5; 8 bases agree with TRBD2. V shed 2 bases, J shed 5 bases, and the junction held 7 bases outside the gene matches. CDR3 length equals 14 residues. Germline CDR1 reads DFQATT; CDR2 reads SNEGSKA (reference sequence). CDR3 protein: CSARSPGGRETQYF. The CDR3 DNA follows: TGCAGTGCTAGATCCCCGGGGGGGAGGGAGACCCAGTACTTC.

This rearrangement joins TRBV6-5 to TRBJ2-1, with D possibly being TRBD1 (6 bases). Trimming stripped 4 bases from V and 0 bases from J, with 16 bases between. Germline-derived CDR1 and CDR2 are MNHEY and SVGAGI. The CDR3 contains 17 residues. The DNA of the CDR3 is TGTGCCAGCAGTTCCCTGGGGGCCAAAAGCTCCTACAATGAGCAGTTCTTC. Translation: CASSSLGAKSSYNEQFF.

The chain combines TRBV27 with TRBJ2-7; D perhaps matches TRBD1 (6 bases). This CDR3 region has 15 residues. Per the germline V gene, CDR1 is MNHEY and CDR2 is SMNVEV (reference sequence). Between the trimmed V and J ends, which lost 2 bases and 0 bases, there was a span of 11 bases. The CDR3 region is CASSLDRSPSYEQYF. The CDR3 coding sequence is TGTGCCAGCAGTTTAGACAGGAGTCCCTCCTACGAGCAGTACTTC.

CDR3 DNA sequence: TGTGCCAGCAGGAATAACGCAGATACGCAGTATTTT. Amino acid sequence: CASRNNADTQYF. J is TRBJ2-3 and V is TRBV12-3 or TRBV12-4; D ambiguous. Trimming removed 6 bases at V and 4 bases at J, with 8 bases between. This CDR3 contains 12 residues.

This clonotype was seen more than once but under ten times. The chain has TRBV7-8 and TRBJ2-5, with D perhaps matching TRBD1 (6 bases). This CDR3 is built from 15 residues. CDR1 and CDR2 (germline): SGHVS, FQNEAQ. V gave up 1 base and J gave up 5 bases, with 14 bases separating them. The CDR3 sequence is CASSLVGRGRETQYF. The CDR3 DNA reads TGTGCCAGCAGCTTAGTAGGCAGGGGCAGGGAGACCCAGTACTTC.

The sample holds one count of this clonotype. The rearrangement links TRBV12-3 or TRBV12-4 to TRBJ2-7, with TRBD1 as a possible D gene (6 bases). This CDR3 spans 14 amino acids. Trimming pared 3 bases from V and 2 bases from J, leaving 11 bases between. In nucleotides, the CDR3 is TGTGCCAGCAGTTTGGGTGAGGGGGCCTACGAGCAGTACTTC. Translation gives CASSLGEGAYEQYF.

V gene TRBV6-5 combines with J gene TRBJ1-5; D might be TRBD1 (6 bases). The CDR3 extends over 15 amino acids. CDR1 is MNHEY, CDR2 SVGAGI, per germline. The germline V and J ends were trimmed by 0 bases and 6 bases, with 12 bases remaining between them. The CDR3 reads CASSYSGRGSQPQHF. The CDR3 region has the DNA TGTGCCAGCAGTTACTCAGGAAGGGGGAGTCAGCCCCAGCATTTT.